Following are 11 T cell receptor beta chains from one sample sequenced in a study of memory CD4+ T cells and cytomegalovirus serostatus. Data came from immunoSEQ multiplex PCR; TCRdb stores just in-frame clones and leaves some out. The sample contains about 50,000 clones, 82% of which appear only once. Single viable CD3+CD4+CD8-CD45RO+ cells were sorted as the memory CD4+ T cells. The sample consisted of memory CD4+ T cells from blood. These receptors all come from an adult in good health and CMV-seronegative.

The chain employs TRBV11-3 and TRBJ2-1; possible D gene TRBD2, 6 bases. Trimming took 0 bases from V and 0 from J, leaving 15 bases between them. Germline V gene sequence: CDR1 SGHNT, CDR2 YENEEA. CDR3 length: 18 residues. The CDR3 reads CASSLDQSGSSSYNEQFF. The CDR3 DNA reads as TGTGCCAGCAGCTTAGATCAAAGCGGGTCTAGCTCCTACAATGAGCAGTTCTTC.

The chain employs TRBV6-4 and TRBJ1-1; no reliable D call. V lost 4 bases, J lost 4 bases, and 10 bases lay in between. CDR1 MRHNA and CDR2 SNTAGT come from the germline V gene. The length of the CDR3 is 13 residues. The CDR3 nucleotides are TGTGCCAGCAGTGTGGAGGAGAGCACTGAAGCTTTCTTT. This codes for CASSVEESTEAFF.

This rearrangement joins TRBV28 to TRBJ1-2; D unresolved. Germline V gene sequence: CDR1 MDHEN, CDR2 SYDVKM. V was shortened by 3 bases and J by 8 bases, with 16 bases between the two germline ends. This CDR3 spans 14 amino acids. The CDR3: CASSLYEGREGYTF. In nucleotides, the CDR3 is TGTGCCAGCAGTTTGTATGAAGGGCGGGAAGGCTACACCTTC.

This chain joins TRBV5-4 and TRBJ1-1; D perhaps matches TRBD1 (6 bases). V lost 0 bases, J lost 7 bases, and 16 bases lay in between. CDR3 size: 15 residues. Looked up from germline, CDR1 is SGHNT and CDR2 is YYREEE (reference sequence). CDR3 sequence reads: CASSLGAGDPGEAFF. The CDR3 DNA reads TGTGCCAGCAGCTTGGGTGCAGGGGACCCTGGTGAAGCTTTCTTT.

This chain joins TRBV29-1 and TRBJ2-5, with no clear D. The V end lost 8 bases, the J end lost 2 bases, and 15 bases lay between the germline ends. The CDR3 runs to 13 residues. CDR1 is SQVTM and CDR2 is ANQGSEA in the germline V gene. The CDR3 DNA reads TGCAGCTTCACCCCCGACACGCAAGAGACCCAGTACTTC. This codes for CSFTPDTQETQYF.

The chain couples TRBV14 to TRBJ1-2, with 9 bases identical to TRBD1. This CDR3 has 15 residues. In germline, CDR1 is SGHDN, CDR2 FVKESK. The junction had 7 bases not matched to a gene; V was cut back by 4 bases and J by 4 bases. CDR3 in DNA: TGTGCCAGCAGCCCGATTACAGGGGGCAGCTATGGCTACACCTTC. Its translation: CASSPITGGSYGYTF.

This clone was detected only once. The J gene is TRBJ1-6, the V gene TRBV19, with D maybe TRBD1 (6 bases). Trimming took off 10 bases at V and 5 bases at J, with 18 bases between the two ends. Germline values: CDR1 LNHDA, CDR2 SQIVND (reference sequence). The CDR3 loop spans 15 amino acids. CDR3 protein: CATRPGQGNNSPLHF. The CDR3 DNA sequence: TGTGCCACCCGTCCAGGGCAGGGGAATAATTCACCCCTCCACTTT.

The rearrangement joins TRBV19 to TRBJ2-7; TRBD1 agrees at 9 bases. Losses at the gene ends were 5 bases for V and 2 bases for J; bases not matched to a gene: 10. The CDR3 is 16 amino acids. CDR1 and CDR2 from the germline V gene are LNHDA and SQIVND (reference sequence). Here the CDR3 reads CASSGALGQGAYEQYF. As DNA, the CDR3 is TGTGCCAGTAGTGGGGCCCTGGGACAGGGAGCCTACGAGCAGTACTTC.

This sequence joins TRBV7-3 and TRBJ1-2; D is uncertain. The CDR3 length is 14 residues. Germline lookup yields CDR1 SGHTA and CDR2 FQGTGA. Deletions cut 8 bases from V and 0 bases from J, with 13 bases between. In DNA, the CDR3 is TGTGCCAGCTCCCCGGACGGAACTAACTATGGCTACACCTTC. Encoded protein: CASSPDGTNYGYTF.

The V gene is TRBV15, the J gene TRBJ1-4; D is unclear. There are 13 residues in the CDR3. Germline loops: CDR1 LNHNV, CDR2 YYDKDF (reference sequence). The V and J ends lost 1 base and 8 bases respectively, with 8 bases between them. The CDR3 coding sequence is TGTGCCACCAGCAGAGCTGGAAGAGAAAAACTGTTTTTT. This translates into CATSRAGREKLFF.

The chain employs TRBV29-1 and TRBJ1-6; D is possibly TRBD1 (6 bases). The CDR3 extends over 14 amino acids. V lost 6 bases and J lost 6, with 15 bases in between. Germline CDR1 SQVTM, CDR2 ANQGSEA. CDR3 sequence: CSVADSVSNSPLHF. The CDR3 nucleotides read TGCAGCGTCGCGGACAGCGTCTCTAATTCACCCCTCCACTTT.